This T cell receptor beta chain was profiled in a study of cytomegalovirus exposure and HLA in healthy donors. The trim removed 5 bases at V and 0 bases at J, leaving 7 bases unmatched. Germline V gene data show CDR1 as SEHNR and CDR2 as FQNEAQ (reference sequence). This CDR3 has 15 amino acids. PCR involved 60 Vbeta and 13 Jbeta primers. The data were produced by immunoSEQ multiplex PCR, yet TCRdb's version contains in-frame clones alone and is incomplete. The sample lists 130,000 to 150,000 clones, around 78% occurring once. Sequenced: PBMCs. The gene calls are TRBV7-9 and TRBJ2-7; 7 bases fit TRBD1. This receptor was identified in a woman aged 18-29 years in good health and CMV-seropositive. The CDR3: CASSPTGVSSYEQYF. The CDR3 nucleotides are TGTGCCAGCAGCCCTACAGGGGTTTCCTCCTACGAGCAGTACTTC.